This T cell receptor (beta chain) emerged from a study of T-cell reconstitution after alpha-beta-depleted transplantation in children (dated by TCRdb to 2015 to 2016). Describing the broader study: The study quantitatively tracked T-cell immune reconstitution after TCRalphabeta/CD19-depleted allogeneic hematopoietic cell transplantation in children using TCR repertoire profiling.

Overall study outcomes, separate from this receptor: Over subsequent months, a decline in hyperexpanded clone frequencies was noted, and after one year, T-cell counts and TCRbeta diversity were mostly ascribed to newly produced T cells. Apparently early alphabetaT-cell count recovery about two months after transplant reportedly relied on only several hundred rapidly expanded clones derived from non-depleted graft cells. In some patients, the high TCRbeta diversity seen at day 60 was put down to recipient T cells and intrathymic progenitors that had survived conditioning.

The junction shows trimming of 4 bases on V and 1 base on J, plus 17 bases between the germline ends. Counted from cysteine to phenylalanine, this CDR3 has 16 amino acids. This entry keeps only the CDR3 DNA: 48 bases, framed from base 1. CDR1 and CDR2, looked up from the germline V gene, are SGDLS and YYNGEE. Library creation used PCR. TCRdb records Illumina HiSeq 2500 as the sequencer. TCR library preparation used molecular barcoding, with unique molecular identifiers applied to normalize quantification of the TCRbeta repertoire. Starting from the raw public reads, TCRdb applied fastp trimming at Q25, assembled clones with MiXCR and retained in-frame beta chains. Identical CDR3 protein sequences are pooled into one entry, listed with their most common genes and DNA. The sample table shows a few hundred thousand distinct CDR3 sequences, and roughly 10% are seen once. The ten top clones hold roughly a quarter of the sample.

The treatment or condition label corresponds to: allogeneic hematopoietic cell transplantation with graft depleted of TCRalphabeta T cells and CD19 B cells. Transplant recipients were children who received TCRalphabeta/CD19-depleted allogeneic hematopoietic cell grafts. Ten or more counts support this clonotype. It lacks a known antigen. Nothing much larger sits one base from this clone, and base qualities are not available. This sequence was found in a male patient under 10 years old who had a stem cell transplant for chronic granulomatous disease, so the T cells may come from the graft donor. This receptor chain uses TRBV9 and TRBJ1-1; TRBD1 is possibly the D segment (5 matching bases). The sequences come from peripheral blood, collected 180 days after TCRalphabeta/CD19-depleted stem cell transplant. The nucleotide sequence reads as follows: TGTGCCAGCAGCTCCGACCCGTGGGGGGGGAACACTGAAGCTTTCTTT. Translated, this gives CASSSDPWGGNTEAFF.